Reported below is one T cell receptor beta chain. V was trimmed by 2 bases and J by 1 base, leaving 13 bases between them. Germline V gene data show CDR1 as KGHDR and CDR2 as SFDVKD. There are 16 residues in the CDR3. TCRdb re-called the RT-PCR reads with MiXCR, one entry per CDR3 protein. The data contain 800,000 to 1,000,000 distinct CDR3 sequences, 18% of them singletons. The data were taken from a study of patients and donors after allogeneic stem cell transplantation. The sequenced material came from blood, either unsorted or a sorted T cell fraction (not recorded which). The receptor was derived from a human donor who was either an allogeneic HSCT recipient or a stem cell or donor lymphocyte infusion donor (not recorded which). It is not recorded whose cells these are; they may come from a transplant donor. The V gene is TRBV24-1, the J gene TRBJ1-1; D is unresolved. The CDR3 sequence is CATSDSNPGRNTEAFF. Written as DNA, the CDR3 is TGTGCCACCAGTGATTCTAACCCCGGGAGGAACACTGAAGCTTTCTTT.